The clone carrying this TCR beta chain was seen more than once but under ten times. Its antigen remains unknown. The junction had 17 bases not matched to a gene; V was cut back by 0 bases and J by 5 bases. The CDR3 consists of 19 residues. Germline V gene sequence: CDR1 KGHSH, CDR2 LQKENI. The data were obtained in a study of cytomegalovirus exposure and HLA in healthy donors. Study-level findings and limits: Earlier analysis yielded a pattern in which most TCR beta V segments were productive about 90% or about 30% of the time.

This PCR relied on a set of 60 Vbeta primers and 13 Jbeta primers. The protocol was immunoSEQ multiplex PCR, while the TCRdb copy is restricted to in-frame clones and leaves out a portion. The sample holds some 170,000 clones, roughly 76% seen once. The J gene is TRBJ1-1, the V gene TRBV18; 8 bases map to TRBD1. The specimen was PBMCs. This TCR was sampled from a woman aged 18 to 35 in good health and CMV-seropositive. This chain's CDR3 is CASSPPGGQVPLIGTEAFF. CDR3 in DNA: TGTGCCAGCTCACCACCCGGGGGACAGGTCCCGCTAATTGGTACTGAAGCTTTCTTT.